The 10 T cell receptor beta chains presented below share a single source sample, sequenced in a study of early T cells in non-severe SARS-CoV-2 infection (dated by TCRdb to 2020 to 2023). The library was built by means of 5' RACE. The listed sequencing device is NextSeq 500. TCRdb reran the public reads through fastp at Q25 and MiXCR, keeping productive beta chains. Each entry is one CDR3 protein sequence, shown with its most common DNA and genes. Within this sample are about 35,000 distinct CDR3 sequences, with around 6.3% of them counted one time only. The ten largest clones capture under 7.5% of the sample. What was sequenced was whole blood. Receptors were obtained from an adult who was a healthcare worker with PCR-confirmed SARS-CoV-2 infection or an uninfected control (not recorded which).

The J gene is TRBJ1-3, the V gene TRBV4-1, with 8 bases matching TRBD1. With 5 bases clipped from V and 4 bases from J, the junction kept 7 bases outside the gene matches. This CDR3 is 15 amino acids long. Germline values: CDR1 MGHRA, CDR2 YSYEKL. CDR3: CASSSQGARGNTIYF. The CDR3 region has the DNA TGCGCCAGCAGCTCGCAGGGGGCGAGAGGAAACACCATATATTTT.

Sample share makes this clonotype large. The V call is TRBV12-3 or TRBV12-4, the J call TRBJ2-1; 7 bases are shared with TRBD2. The CDR3 loop spans 15 amino acids. J gave up 4 bases and V 3 bases, and 6 bases lay outside the gene matches. The CDR3 reads CASSLGAGLYNEQFF. CDR3 in DNA: TGTGCCAGCAGTTTGGGAGCGGGACTTTACAATGAGCAGTTCTTC.

V usage is TRBV11-2 and J usage is TRBJ1-2, with D uncertain. The CDR3 covers 14 residues. Germline V lookup: CDR1 SGHAT, CDR2 FQNNGV. V was cut by 0 bases and J by 2 bases, with 7 bases left in between. CDR3 nucleotide sequence: TGTGCCAGCAGCTTAGATATCAGAAACTATGGCTACACCTTC. Encoded protein: CASSLDIRNYGYTF. Based on the CDR3 plus reference TRBV11-2 and TRBJ1-2, the full variable domain is EAGVAQSPRYKIIEKRQSVAFWCNPISGHATLYWYQQILGQGPKLLIQFQNNGVVDDSQLPKDRFSAERLKGVDSTLKIQPAKLEDSAVYLCASSLDIRNYGYTFGSGTRLTVV.

This clonotype was observed a handful of times. The chain has TRBV20-1 and TRBJ2-1, with D tentatively TRBD2 (6 bases). Germline V CDR1 and CDR2: DFQATT, SNEGSKA (reference sequence). The CDR3 is 14 residues long. V was pared by 3 bases and J by 3 bases, with 12 bases between. This CDR3 reads CSARGVADYNEQFF. Written as DNA, the CDR3 is TGCAGTGCTAGGGGGGTAGCGGACTACAATGAGCAGTTCTTC.

Many counts were recorded for this clonotype. The chain has TRBV19 and TRBJ2-7, with 9 bases matching TRBD2. The CDR3 contains 14 residues. Germline-derived CDR1 and CDR2 are LNHDA and SQIVND (reference sequence). CDR3 sequence reads: CAGGETSGTYEQYF. The DNA of the CDR3 is TGTGCAGGGGGGGAGACTAGCGGAACCTACGAGCAGTACTTC.

The chain couples TRBV5-4 to TRBJ1-1; D is uncertain. Per the germline V gene, CDR1 is SGHNT and CDR2 is YYREEE (reference sequence). This CDR3 has 14 residues. The V end was cut by 0 bases, the J end by 4 bases, with 10 bases between. CDR3 nucleotides: TGTGCCAGCAGCTTGGCACGTGGTGGCACTGAAGCTTTCTTT. Protein product: CASSLARGGTEAFF.

This chain joins TRBV6-2 or TRBV6-3 and TRBJ2-7; D call uncertain. Deletions cut 5 bases from V and 0 bases from J, with 5 bases between. The germline V gene has CDR1 MNHEY and CDR2 SVGEGT. This CDR3 is 12 amino acids long. The DNA of the CDR3 is TGTGCCAGCAGTCGGAGCTCCTACGAGCAGTACTTC. Its translation: CASSRSSYEQYF.

This clonotype was counted ten times or more. This chain joins TRBV20-1 and TRBJ2-1; 9 bases are shared with TRBD2. V shed 5 bases, J shed 4 bases, and the junction held 3 bases outside the gene matches. Germline lookup yields CDR1 DFQATT and CDR2 SNEGSKA (reference sequence). The CDR3 loop spans 13 amino acids. The CDR3 bases are TGCAGTGCTGAGAGCGGGAGGTACAATGAGCAGTTCTTC. Translated: CSAESGRYNEQFF.

This clonotype was picked up many times. This chain connects TRBV7-9 to TRBJ2-5; 10 bases line up with TRBD2. This CDR3 is 15 amino acids long. Germline assignment: CDR1 SEHNR and CDR2 FQNEAQ (reference sequence). Germline trimming cut 0 bases from V and 4 bases from J; bases unmatched to any gene: 2. The CDR3 nucleotides read TGTGCCAGCAGCTTAGCCCTAGCGGGAGTAGAGACCCAGTACTTC. Protein product: CASSLALAGVETQYF.

The V and J genes are TRBV12-3 or TRBV12-4 and TRBJ2-7; either TRBD1 or TRBD2 may supply D (5 bases each). The CDR3 runs 15 residues. Deletions cut 3 bases from V and 6 bases from J, with 18 bases between. CDR3 nucleotide sequence: TGTGCCAGCAGTTTTACCGGGATAGGGGTACTCGAGCAGTACTTC. This gives the protein CASSFTGIGVLEQYF.